This TCR beta chain stems from a study of cytomegalovirus exposure and HLA in healthy donors. Regarding the study as a whole: Across HLA loci, a later analysis found differing TCR association rates, with DRB1 most and HLA-C fewest. In a later analysis, most CMV-associated TCR beta chains appeared HLA-restricted. One later analysis reportedly identified an Asian-associated ancestry cluster that showed fewer N-insertions than the approximately 700-donor mean. A later analysis linked a missense variant in DCLRE1C to the trimming of TCR beta V and J genes.

The germline CDR1 and CDR2 sequences are MNHNY and SVGAGI (reference sequence). Trimming at V came to 6 bases and at J to 0 bases, leaving 0 bases not matched to a gene. The CDR3 spans 15 residues. This clone appeared a single time. What it binds is unknown. PCR amplification relied on 60 Vbeta primers (plus 13 Jbeta primers). Generated by immunoSEQ multiplex PCR, the TCRdb table keeps only in-frame clones and is missing some. Here the sample spans 150,000 to 200,000 clones, around 80% being singletons. What was sequenced was PBMCs. This sequence originates from a woman aged 35 to 49 in good health and CMV-seronegative. The rearrangement links TRBV6-6 to TRBJ2-1; 12 bases match TRBD2. CDR3 bases: TGTGCCAGCAGGACTAGCGGGAGCTCCTACAATGAGCAGTTCTTC. This sequence encodes CASRTSGSSYNEQFF.